This T cell receptor beta chain was identified during a study of neoadjuvant anti-PD-1 for oral cavity cancer (dated by TCRdb to about 2021). In terms of the full investigation: Before undergoing curative-intent surgical resection, most patients got three to four biweekly nivolumab doses at 3 mg/kg. For patients who did not progress, a fourth nivolumab dose was given around day 43, followed by definitive surgical resection on days 50-56. Under RECIST 1.1, patients with complete response, partial response or stable disease were classed as responders, and patients with progression were classed as non-responders. The parent correlative cohort included some twelve patients, with an approximately 35% response rate.

The sample's time point label, in plain terms: after neoadjuvant nivolumab, at surgical resection. Patients had been newly diagnosed with stage II-IVA oral cavity squamous cell carcinoma, and no prior systemic or radiation treatment had been given to the patients. The cohort consisted of patients with HPV-negative, locally advanced oral cavity squamous cell carcinoma. No culture maintenance or expansion was done, as the peripheral blood mononuclear cells went straight to analysis. The samples were drawn from a longitudinal correlative study tied to a single-arm phase II trial testing neoadjuvant nivolumab in oral cavity squamous cell carcinoma. Subject-matched pre- and post-treatment PBMCs and tumors from three responders and three non-responders underwent genomic DNA-based TCRbeta sequencing. Peripheral blood mononuclear cells were drawn once before nivolumab treatment and a second time after treatment, when surgery took place. The Maxwell RSC DNA from Cells kit was used to isolate genomic DNA from PBMCs.

Study-wide findings and limitations: Higher pretreatment blood Treg/Th17 ratios correlated with higher pretreatment blood TCRbeta clonality and lower post-treatment tumor TCRbeta clonality. After neoadjuvant nivolumab, non-responders showed significantly higher T cell clonality (Gini index) in PBMCs than responders did. Only three patients per response group were included in the TCR analyses, and the authors called for validation in larger cohorts.

For deep sequencing, each PBMC sample was run in six replicates, with libraries mostly built from approximately 520 ng of input genomic DNA. The immunoSEQ hsTCRbeta kit was used to prepare TCRbeta libraries according to the manufacturer's instructions. The finished libraries were brought together in one pool at approximately 3 nM, which was then read using an Illumina NovaSeq 6000 S4 flow cell. In the source study's methods: The immunoSEQ Analyzer was used for raw data preprocessing and quality control. The analysis was limited to productive rearrangements, and each clonotype was defined by a unique CDR3 amino acid sequence. Repertoire clonality was estimated as the Gini-Simpson index, computed with the R package tcR. Student's t test was used to compare Gini indices, and Pearson correlation was used to assess associations with tumor size change. The table comes from immuneACCESS by way of TCRdb, which keeps in-frame sequences with V and J called. Part of the clones is missing from these tables; in studies checked, under half for an unresolved V gene and the rest for unknown reasons. The V and J calls and the clone size are those of that table, but D and trimming were determined from the DNA. For this sample the table gives roughly 10,000 clones, of which less than 75% were detected only once. Of the sample, roughly 4.5% falls within the top ten clones.

From the cysteine up to the phenylalanine, the CDR3 has a length of 13 residues. CDR3 DNA only is kept here, 39 bases in frame from base 1. The germline V gene provides CDR1 SQVTM and CDR2 ANQGSEA. Germline trimming: 3 bases from V, 6 bases from J; junction bases outside gene matches: 7. The sample holds a few counts of this clone. The antigen it binds to is not known. Qualities for individual bases were not recorded, and no much larger clone is one base off. This sequence originates from a person aged 35-79 years with oral cavity squamous cell carcinoma. The sequenced sample was PBMCs, obtained after nivolumab (anti-PD-1) treatment. The chain joins TRBV29-1 to TRBJ1-2; TRBD1 lines up with 7 middle nucleotides. The base sequence is TGCAGCGTTGATAGGACAGGCTGGAATGGCTACACCTTC. Translated, it reads CSVDRTGWNGYTF.